The 21 T cell receptor beta chains below were found in one sample sequenced in a study of blood T cell repertoires in COVID-19. Clones were sequenced by immunoSEQ multiplex PCR, and TCRdb holds only the in-frame ones, with some missing. This sample has 150,000 to 200,000 clones, with approximately 85% found just once. The sequencing sample was made of peripheral blood. Source of these receptors: a man aged 55 to 69 with acute or convalescent COVID-19.

The chain employs TRBV19 and TRBJ2-4, with 7 bases lining up with TRBD2. Germline CDR1 is LNHDA and CDR2 is SQIVND (reference sequence). The CDR3 length is 14 residues. After removal of 3 bases from V and 8 bases from J, the junction contained 7 bases not matched to a gene. The CDR3 nucleotides read TGTGCCAGTAGTATTTCCTATGGGGGGGACATTCAGTACTTC. It codes for CASSISYGGDIQYF.

CDR3 in amino acids: CASSVGPAGGVLGEQYF. The CDR3 coding sequence is TGTGCCAGCAGCGTAGGGCCAGCGGGAGGCGTTCTGGGGGAGCAGTACTTC. The V gene is TRBV9, the J gene TRBJ2-7; 9 positions agree with TRBD2. The CDR3 covers 17 residues. V lost 0 bases and J lost 7; bases outside the gene matches: 14. From germline, CDR1 is SGDLS and CDR2 YYNGEE.

The gene calls are TRBV5-6 and TRBJ2-1; D might be TRBD2 (5 bases). Germline V lookup: CDR1 SGHDT, CDR2 YYEEEE. The CDR3 runs 15 residues. Trimming stripped 2 bases from V and 8 bases from J, with 17 bases between. The CDR3, as DNA: TGTGCCAGCAGCTTTTGGACTGGACCCTCGTATGAGCAGTTCTTC. It translates to CASSFWTGPSYEQFF.

This clone was observed a single time. The V call is TRBV5-1, the J call TRBJ2-1; D not resolved. Germline V gives CDR1 SGHRS, CDR2 YFSETQ. V lost 0 bases and J lost 0, with 4 bases in between. CDR3 length: 14 residues. CDR3 amino acids: CASSLDNSYNEQFF. CDR3 coding DNA: TGCGCCAGCAGCTTGGACAACTCCTACAATGAGCAGTTCTTC. The variable domain in full, with the rest retrieved from reference TRBV5-1 and TRBJ2-1, is KAGVTQTPRYLIKTRGQQVTLSCSPISGHRSVSWYQQTPGQGLQFLFEYFSETQRNKGNFPGRFSGRQFSNSRSEMNVSTLELGDSALYLCASSLDNSYNEQFFGPGTRLTVL.

The V and J genes are TRBV6-2 or TRBV6-3 and TRBJ1-4, with D possibly TRBD1 on 6 matching bases. Germline CDR1 and CDR2: MNHEY and SVGEGT. CDR3 size: 12 residues. With 5 bases removed from V and 11 bases from J, the gap between germline ends came to 12 bases. This CDR3 is CASSRTEYKLFF. The CDR3 region has the DNA TGTGCCAGCAGTAGGACAGAGTATAAACTGTTTTTT.

The gene calls are TRBV6-2 or TRBV6-3 and TRBJ2-7; possibly TRBD1 for D (5 bases). This CDR3 region has 14 residues. CDR1 and CDR2 (germline): MNHEY, SVGEGT. V was pared by 1 base and J by 2 bases, with 9 bases between. CDR3 region: CASSYLGPTYEQYF. The CDR3 bases are TGTGCCAGCAGTTACTTGGGGCCTACCTACGAGCAGTACTTC.

The V call is TRBV27, the J call TRBJ2-5; 14 nucleotides line up with TRBD2. V shed 7 bases, J shed 5 bases, and the junction held 9 bases outside the gene matches. Germline V gene sequence: CDR1 MNHEY, CDR2 SMNVEV (reference sequence). The CDR3 covers 16 residues. The CDR3: CASKPGTSGSGETQYF. CDR3 DNA: TGTGCCAGCAAACCCGGGACTAGCGGGAGCGGGGAGACCCAGTACTTC.

This clone was counted only a few times. The V call is TRBV2, the J call TRBJ1-2, with 9 bases that match TRBD1. V lost 4 bases, J lost 5 bases, and 11 bases stayed unmatched. This CDR3 is 16 amino acids long. The germline V gene has CDR1 SNHLY and CDR2 FYNNEI. In nucleotides, the CDR3 is TGTGCCAGCAGTGGTGAGACAGGGGGAGTAGTTTATGGCTACACCTTC. Its protein is CASSGETGGVVYGYTF.

V usage is TRBV20-1 and J usage is TRBJ2-7; a weak D match, TRBD2 (6 bases). Per germline, CDR1 DFQATT and CDR2 SNEGSKA (reference sequence). CDR3 length: 11 amino acids. Trimming took off 5 bases at V and 3 bases at J, with 8 bases between the two ends. The CDR3 nucleotides are TGCAGTGCTCTTAGCGGCTACGAGCAGTACTTC. Its translation: CSALSGYEQYF.

The chain links TRBV9 to TRBJ2-3; weak D call: TRBD1 (7 bases). Trimming stripped 4 bases from V and 2 bases from J, with 14 bases between. Germline V lookup: CDR1 SGDLS, CDR2 YYNGEE. There are 15 residues in the CDR3. CDR3 residues: CASSRGTVSTDTQYF. CDR3 DNA sequence: TGTGCCAGCAGCCGCGGGACAGTCTCCACAGATACGCAGTATTTT.

V usage is TRBV5-1 and J usage is TRBJ2-1, with 8 bases matching TRBD1. The CDR3 is 16 amino acids. Germline-derived CDR1 and CDR2 are SGHRS and YFSETQ. Germline trimming cut 0 bases from V and 7 bases from J; bases unmatched to any gene: 9. The CDR3 sequence: CASSLGAGGAGNEQFF. The DNA of the CDR3 is TGCGCCAGCAGCTTGGGGGCAGGGGGCGCGGGGAATGAGCAGTTCTTC.

In this sample, this clone turned up a few times. The V call is TRBV18, the J call TRBJ1-1; D may be TRBD1 (5 bases). V gave up 4 bases and J gave up 0 bases, with 15 bases separating them. The CDR3 extends over 16 amino acids. Germline lookup yields CDR1 KGHSH and CDR2 LQKENI. The CDR3 bases are TGTGCCAGCTCACAAGGACAAAGCCAAATGAACACTGAAGCTTTCTTT. Its translation: CASSQGQSQMNTEAFF.

The chain uses TRBV27 and TRBJ1-2; the match to TRBD1 covers 12 bases. CDR1 and CDR2 from the germline V gene are MNHEY and SMNVEV (reference sequence). Unmatched junction bases numbered 6, after V lost 6 bases and J lost 4 bases. CDR3 length equals 15 residues. CDR3 coding DNA: TGTGCCAGCAGAGCAGGGACAGGGGGCTTCTATGGCTACACCTTC. It specifies CASRAGTGGFYGYTF.

The rearrangement uses TRBV10-3 and TRBJ2-2; 8 nucleotides line up with TRBD1. J gave up 0 bases and V 3 bases, and 6 bases lay outside the gene matches. The CDR3 is 17 amino acids. Looked up from germline, CDR1 is ENHRY and CDR2 is SYGVKD. The CDR3 protein is CAISDPGQGTNTGELFF. The CDR3 bases are TGTGCCATCAGTGACCCTGGACAGGGAACGAACACCGGGGAGCTGTTTTTT.

The chain combines TRBV5-6 with TRBJ1-1, with unresolved D. Trimming took 2 bases from V and 5 from J, leaving 4 bases between them. Germline CDR1 is SGHDT and CDR2 is YYEEEE. The CDR3 covers 11 residues. CDR3 DNA: TGTGCCAGCAGCTTCCGGACTGAAGCTTTCTTT. Its protein is CASSFRTEAFF.

This clone was picked up one time. The rearrangement uses TRBV6-5 and TRBJ2-7; D not resolved. Trimming took off 5 bases at V and 0 bases at J, with 11 bases between the two ends. CDR1 is MNHEY, CDR2 SVGAGI, per germline. The CDR3 runs to 14 residues. For the CDR3, the DNA is TGTGCCAGCAGTCTTAGCTTTTCCTCCTACGAGCAGTACTTC. This gives the protein CASSLSFSSYEQYF.

This clone has a handful of counts. This rearrangement joins TRBV28 to TRBJ2-3, with TRBD1 matching over 7 bases. CDR3 length: 15 residues. In germline, CDR1 is MDHEN, CDR2 SYDVKM. V dropped 6 bases and J dropped 3; count of bases not matched to a gene: 9. CDR3 nucleotides: TGTGCCAGCAGCCATCGACAGGGTCGGACAGATACGCAGTATTTT. It translates to CASSHRQGRTDTQYF. The variable domain in full, completed from reference TRBV28 and TRBJ2-3, reads DVKVTQSSRYLVKRTGEKVFLECVQDMDHENMFWYRQDPGLGLRLIYFSYDVKMKEKGDIPEGYSVSREKKERFSLILESASTNQTSMYLCASSHRQGRTDTQYFGPGTRLTVL.

V usage is TRBV19 and J usage is TRBJ2-1, with TRBD1 matching 10 bases. The V and J ends lost 4 bases and 8 bases, in that order; junction bases with no gene match: 8. Per germline, CDR1 LNHDA and CDR2 SQIVND (reference sequence). The CDR3 has 15 amino acids. CDR3 nucleotides: TGTGCCAGTAGTAGGGGACAGGGGATATTAGATGAGCAGTTCTTC. This translates into CASSRGQGILDEQFF.

The gene calls are TRBV4-3 and TRBJ2-7; 7 nucleotides align to TRBD2. From germline, CDR1 is LGHNA and CDR2 YSLEER. V gave up 3 bases and J gave up 3 bases; unmatched junction bases: 11. The CDR3 consists of 16 residues. CDR3 sequence reads: CASSQAMVGLSYEQYF. In DNA, the CDR3 is TGCGCCAGCAGCCAGGCGATGGTGGGACTAAGCTACGAGCAGTACTTC.

V is TRBV3-1 (or the pseudogene TRBV3-2) and J is TRBJ1-1; D might be TRBD1 (6 bases). The V gene lost 4 bases and the J gene lost 5 bases, with 14 bases spanning the gap. The CDR3 contains 14 residues. Germline-derived CDR1 and CDR2 are LGHDT and YNNKEL (reference sequence). As DNA, the CDR3 is TGTGCCAGCAGCCCACAGGGATTTAGGACTGAAGCTTTCTTT. As protein: CASSPQGFRTEAFF.

V and J are TRBV27 and TRBJ1-1; 8 nucleotides match TRBD1. The germline V gene has CDR1 MNHEY and CDR2 SMNVEV (reference sequence). This CDR3 comprises 14 residues. With V trimmed by 5 bases and J by 4 bases, 6 bases remained unmatched. CDR3 protein: CASSRSTGATEAFF. The CDR3 DNA is TGTGCCAGCAGTCGATCGACAGGGGCCACTGAAGCTTTCTTT.